The present TCR beta chain was sequenced within a study of Graves' ophthalmopathy and Graves' hyperthyroidism. Investigators amplified TCR beta CDR3 regions from RNA transcripts. Following a first-round RT-PCR that used HTBI primers, a second-round multiplex PCR was carried out. From the multiplex PCR reads, TCRdb called clonotypes with MiXCR, one entry per CDR3 protein. The sample lists a few hundred thousand distinct CDR3 sequences, 20% to 25% occurring once. V dropped 6 bases and J dropped 6 bases, with 11 bases sitting between them. The CDR3 spans 13 residues. This TCR was sampled from a woman between 50 and 59 years old with Graves' ophthalmopathy. The chain links TRBV12-3 or TRBV12-4 to TRBJ2-2; a possible D gene is TRBD2 (6 bases). Specimen: peripheral blood. The CDR3 region has the DNA TGTGCCAGCAGGCCAGCGGGCTCCGGGGAGCTGTTTTTT. Encoded protein: CASRPAGSGELFF.